This T cell receptor beta chain appears in the sequencing data of a study of CXCR3-negative and CXCR3-positive naive CD8 T cells. Findings and limits, study-wide: Much lower diversity was found in memory CD8+ cells, while both naive subsets had comparably high diversity.

The CDR3 spans 19 residues. Per germline, CDR1 LGHDT and CDR2 YNNKEL (reference sequence). With respect to this clonotype: What it recognizes is unknown.

5' RACE that incorporated UMI labels was used to prepare the TRB cDNA libraries. With the 5' RACE reads reprocessed, TCRdb shows one record per CDR3 protein and no DNA. The sample shows 20,000 to 25,000 distinct CDR3 sequences, and over 15% sits with its ten largest clones. Sequences were obtained from memory CD8+ T cells from blood. The V call is TRBV3-1, the J call TRBJ1-6; TCRdb designates TRBD1, a call that cannot be tested without DNA. The TCR was taken from a human donor in good health. Some clones in this sample may be carry-over from other donors' samples. The CDR3 loop reads CASSQSGQGASIYNSPLHF.